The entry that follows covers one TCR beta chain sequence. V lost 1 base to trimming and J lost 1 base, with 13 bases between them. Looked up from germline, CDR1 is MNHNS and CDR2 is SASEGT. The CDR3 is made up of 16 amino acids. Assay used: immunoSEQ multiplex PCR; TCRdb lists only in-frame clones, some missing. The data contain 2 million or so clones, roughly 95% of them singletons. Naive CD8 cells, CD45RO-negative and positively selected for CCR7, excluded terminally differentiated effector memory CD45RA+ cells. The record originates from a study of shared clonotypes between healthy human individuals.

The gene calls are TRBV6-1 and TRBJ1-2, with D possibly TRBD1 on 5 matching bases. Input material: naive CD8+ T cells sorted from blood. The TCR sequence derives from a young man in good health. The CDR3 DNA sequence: TGTGCCAGCAGTGAAGACTCGACAGTCCGTAACTATGGCTACACCTTC. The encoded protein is CASSEDSTVRNYGYTF.